This is a list of T cell receptor beta chains from one sample in a study of identical twins. TCRdb analysed the 5' RACE reads with MiXCR anew, one entry per CDR3 protein. The sample comprises over 600,000 distinct CDR3 sequences, roughly 20% of which are singletons, and 4% to 4.5% rests with the top ten. The sample also formed part of further work on T cells expressing NK-cell markers.

The sequenced sample was PBMCs. These receptors originate from a woman aged 18-29 years in good health. Both conserved end residues are part of each CDR3. Each record gives: V gene, clone size, D gene, J gene, CDR3 protein, CDR3 DNA. The D gene is left open where the match is weak. Clone size is not always given. Where it is, it says once, few, many or a class for expanded clones.

v_call: TRBV12-3/TRBV12-4; clone_size: .; d_call: .; j_call: TRBJ2-1; cdr3_aa: CASSFAQRSSYNEQFF; cdr3_nt: TGTGCCAGCAGTTTTGCGCAGAGGAGCTCCTACAATGAGCAGTTCTTC
v_call: TRBV6-5; clone_size: .; d_call: .; j_call: TRBJ1-1; cdr3_aa: CASSNPLLATFF; cdr3_nt: TGTGCCAGCAGCAACCCGCTCTTAGCGACTTTCTTT
v_call: TRBV7-9; clone_size: few; d_call: .; j_call: TRBJ2-5; cdr3_aa: CASSLTGRVQETQYF; cdr3_nt: TGTGCCAGCAGCTTAACGGGGCGGGTCCAAGAGACCCAGTACTTC
v_call: TRBV7-3; clone_size: .; d_call: .; j_call: TRBJ2-1; cdr3_aa: CASSLGQVTYNGQFF; cdr3_nt: TGTGCCAGCAGCTTAGGGCAGGTGACCTACAATGGGCAGTTCTTC
v_call: TRBV20-1; clone_size: many; d_call: TRBD2; j_call: TRBJ2-3; cdr3_aa: CSARRLAGGSDTQYF; cdr3_nt: TGCAGTGCTAGGCGACTAGCGGGGGGCTCAGATACGCAGTATTTT
v_call: TRBV19; clone_size: .; d_call: TRBD1; j_call: TRBJ1-1; cdr3_aa: CASRPRGARAFF; cdr3_nt: TGTGCCAGTAGGCCCAGGGGGGCTAGAGCTTTCTTT
v_call: TRBV20-1; clone_size: few; d_call: .; j_call: TRBJ2-3; cdr3_aa: CSAPHVASGKSTDTQYF; cdr3_nt: TGCAGTGCTCCCCATGTGGCTTCCGGTAAGAGCACAGATACGCAGTATTTT
v_call: TRBV6-1; clone_size: few; d_call: .; j_call: TRBJ1-4; cdr3_aa: CASSPRRGDNEKLFF; cdr3_nt: TGTGCCAGCAGCCCCCGACGAGGGGATAATGAAAAACTGTTTTTT
v_call: TRBV7-2; clone_size: .; d_call: TRBD1; j_call: TRBJ2-1; cdr3_aa: CASSLRWGQGRDEQFF; cdr3_nt: TGTGCCAGCAGCTTACGATGGGGACAGGGTAGGGATGAGCAGTTCTTC
v_call: TRBV7-8; clone_size: few; d_call: .; j_call: TRBJ1-4; cdr3_aa: CATLSGPEKLFF; cdr3_nt: TGTGCCACACTGTCAGGGCCTGAAAAACTGTTTTTT
v_call: TRBV29-1; clone_size: .; d_call: TRBD1; j_call: TRBJ2-7; cdr3_aa: CSVEGRGNEQYF; cdr3_nt: TGCAGCGTTGAAGGCAGGGGGAACGAGCAGTACTTC
v_call: TRBV20-1; clone_size: few; d_call: .; j_call: TRBJ1-6; cdr3_aa: CSARSVSYNSPLHF; cdr3_nt: TGCAGTGCTAGGTCCGTGTCCTATAATTCACCCCTCCACTTT
v_call: TRBV20-1; clone_size: few; d_call: .; j_call: TRBJ1-4; cdr3_aa: CSASVANEKLFF; cdr3_nt: TGCAGTGCTAGTGTCGCTAATGAAAAACTGTTTTTT
v_call: TRBV20-1; clone_size: .; d_call: .; j_call: TRBJ2-3; cdr3_aa: CSADRSRGDTQYF; cdr3_nt: TGCAGTGCAGACAGGAGTAGGGGAGATACGCAGTATTTT
v_call: TRBV20-1; clone_size: few; d_call: TRBD2; j_call: TRBJ2-3; cdr3_aa: CSARTGLAASTDTQYF; cdr3_nt: TGCAGTGCTAGAACCGGACTAGCGGCTAGCACAGATACGCAGTATTTT
v_call: TRBV20-1; clone_size: .; d_call: .; j_call: TRBJ1-5; cdr3_aa: CSVDLLQHF; cdr3_nt: TGCAGTGTGGATTTACTCCAGCATTTT
v_call: TRBV24-1; clone_size: .; d_call: .; j_call: TRBJ1-5; cdr3_aa: CATSDLSANNYSNQPQHF; cdr3_nt: TGTGCCACCAGTGATTTGTCGGCAAATAATTATAGCAATCAGCCCCAGCATTTT
v_call: TRBV18; clone_size: .; d_call: .; j_call: TRBJ1-5; cdr3_aa: CASSATDSASQPQHF; cdr3_nt: TGTGCCAGCTCAGCGACAGACTCAGCAAGTCAGCCCCAGCATTTT
v_call: TRBV19; clone_size: many; d_call: .; j_call: TRBJ1-2; cdr3_aa: CASSTLRERSTGGYTF; cdr3_nt: TGTGCCAGTAGTACCCTCCGGGAGCGAAGCACGGGGGGCTACACCTTC
v_call: TRBV6-6; clone_size: few; d_call: .; j_call: TRBJ2-1; cdr3_aa: CASTVGANNEQFF; cdr3_nt: TGTGCCAGCACTGTAGGGGCGAACAATGAGCAGTTCTTC
v_call: TRBV3-1; clone_size: .; d_call: .; j_call: TRBJ2-7; cdr3_aa: CASSRSAGGGSYEQYF; cdr3_nt: TGTGCCAGCAGTCGATCCGCCGGCGGAGGGTCCTACGAGCAGTACTTC
v_call: TRBV7-2; clone_size: few; d_call: TRBD2; j_call: TRBJ2-3; cdr3_aa: CASSPTSGRAPDTQYF; cdr3_nt: TGTGCCAGCAGCCCCACTAGCGGGAGGGCCCCAGATACGCAGTATTTT
v_call: TRBV19; clone_size: few; d_call: .; j_call: TRBJ1-1; cdr3_aa: CASGTGTGAFF; cdr3_nt: TGTGCCAGCGGAACCGGTACGGGAGCTTTCTTT
v_call: TRBV7-9; clone_size: .; d_call: TRBD1; j_call: TRBJ2-2; cdr3_aa: CASSATGGNTGELFF; cdr3_nt: TGTGCCAGCAGCGCGACAGGGGGAAACACCGGGGAGCTGTTTTTT
v_call: TRBV25-1; clone_size: few; d_call: .; j_call: TRBJ2-1; cdr3_aa: CASQWYNEQFF; cdr3_nt: TGTGCCAGCCAGTGGTACAATGAGCAGTTCTTC
v_call: TRBV6-5; clone_size: .; d_call: TRBD2; j_call: TRBJ2-1; cdr3_aa: CASSYQTSGSNNEQFF; cdr3_nt: TGTGCCAGCAGTTACCAAACTAGCGGGAGCAACAATGAGCAGTTCTTC
v_call: TRBV7-2; clone_size: few; d_call: TRBD1; j_call: TRBJ2-7; cdr3_aa: CASSTGQGASYEQYF; cdr3_nt: TGTGCCAGCAGCACCGGACAGGGGGCCTCCTACGAGCAGTACTTC
v_call: TRBV24-1; clone_size: .; d_call: TRBD2; j_call: TRBJ2-3; cdr3_aa: CATSDPPSTSGRACDTQYF; cdr3_nt: TGTGCCACCAGTGACCCTCCATCGACTAGCGGGAGGGCGTGTGATACGCAGTATTTT
v_call: TRBV6-5; clone_size: many; d_call: .; j_call: TRBJ1-5; cdr3_aa: CASSYSANQPQHF; cdr3_nt: TGTGCCAGCAGTTACTCGGCTAATCAGCCCCAGCATTTT
v_call: TRBV7-2; clone_size: .; d_call: .; j_call: TRBJ2-5; cdr3_aa: CASSPQLVSETQYF; cdr3_nt: TGTGCCAGCAGCCCGCAACTAGTATCAGAGACCCAGTACTTC
v_call: TRBV5-1; clone_size: .; d_call: TRBD1; j_call: TRBJ1-1; cdr3_aa: CASSLVGTGHTEAFF; cdr3_nt: TGCGCCAGCAGCTTGGTGGGGACAGGGCACACTGAAGCTTTCTTT
v_call: TRBV15; clone_size: .; d_call: .; j_call: TRBJ1-1; cdr3_aa: CATSRNMNTEAFF; cdr3_nt: TGTGCCACCAGCAGAAATATGAACACTGAAGCTTTCTTT
v_call: TRBV11-3; clone_size: few; d_call: .; j_call: TRBJ2-1; cdr3_aa: CASSLAYNSYNEQFF; cdr3_nt: TGTGCCAGCAGCTTAGCCTACAACTCCTACAATGAGCAGTTCTTC
v_call: TRBV24-1; clone_size: .; d_call: .; j_call: TRBJ2-1; cdr3_aa: CATSDRSQGHEQFF; cdr3_nt: TGTGCCACCAGTGATCGTTCACAGGGACATGAGCAGTTCTTC
v_call: TRBV6-5; clone_size: .; d_call: TRBD2; j_call: TRBJ2-4; cdr3_aa: CASSYSPGLAGENIQYF; cdr3_nt: TGTGCCAGCAGTTACTCTCCGGGACTAGCGGGAGAAAACATTCAGTACTTC
v_call: TRBV7-8; clone_size: .; d_call: TRBD2; j_call: TRBJ2-7; cdr3_aa: CASSLPFRLAGGRLYEQYF; cdr3_nt: TGTGCCAGCAGCTTGCCCTTCCGACTAGCGGGAGGGCGCTTGTACGAGCAGTACTTC
v_call: TRBV20-1; clone_size: few; d_call: .; j_call: TRBJ1-1; cdr3_aa: CSARRGVGNTEAFF; cdr3_nt: TGCAGTGCTAGGAGGGGGGTAGGGAACACTGAAGCTTTCTTT
v_call: TRBV5-1; clone_size: .; d_call: .; j_call: TRBJ1-1; cdr3_aa: CASSLAFAPNTEAFF; cdr3_nt: TGCGCCAGCAGCTTGGCCTTTGCGCCGAACACTGAAGCTTTCTTT
v_call: TRBV6-5; clone_size: .; d_call: .; j_call: TRBJ1-2; cdr3_aa: CASSYSTMPRGHGYTF; cdr3_nt: TGTGCCAGCAGTTACTCGACGATGCCCCGGGGACATGGCTACACCTTC
v_call: TRBV12-3/TRBV12-4; clone_size: .; d_call: TRBD2; j_call: TRBJ2-7; cdr3_aa: CASRWEGRDEQYF; cdr3_nt: TGTGCCAGCAGGTGGGAGGGAAGGGACGAGCAGTACTTC
v_call: TRBV10-2; clone_size: few; d_call: TRBD2; j_call: TRBJ2-3; cdr3_aa: CATGPSGRAGDTQYF; cdr3_nt: TGCGCCACCGGGCCTAGCGGGAGGGCAGGGGATACGCAGTATTTT
v_call: TRBV2; clone_size: .; d_call: .; j_call: TRBJ1-1; cdr3_aa: CASRGGTSFFDEAFF; cdr3_nt: TGTGCCAGCAGAGGGGGGACTAGTTTCTTTGATGAAGCTTTCTTT
v_call: TRBV10-3; clone_size: few; d_call: .; j_call: TRBJ1-6; cdr3_aa: CAISESLSSPLHF; cdr3_nt: TGTGCCATCAGTGAGTCTTTAAGTTCACCCCTCCACTTT
v_call: TRBV5-1; clone_size: .; d_call: .; j_call: TRBJ1-1; cdr3_aa: CASSLQDREAFF; cdr3_nt: TGCGCCAGCAGCTTGCAGGACCGTGAAGCTTTCTTT
v_call: TRBV10-3; clone_size: few; d_call: .; j_call: TRBJ1-6; cdr3_aa: CAISDRASYNSPLHF; cdr3_nt: TGTGCCATCAGTGATAGGGCGTCCTATAATTCACCCCTCCACTTT
v_call: TRBV20-1; clone_size: .; d_call: .; j_call: TRBJ2-1; cdr3_aa: CSAREDQRNEQFF; cdr3_nt: TGCAGTGCTAGAGAGGATCAGCGCAATGAGCAGTTCTTC
v_call: TRBV5-1; clone_size: few; d_call: .; j_call: TRBJ2-1; cdr3_aa: CASSLDKSSYNEQFF; cdr3_nt: TGCGCCAGCAGCTTGGACAAGAGCTCCTACAATGAGCAGTTCTTC
v_call: TRBV12-3/TRBV12-4; clone_size: many; d_call: .; j_call: TRBJ2-2; cdr3_aa: CASSQHGSTGELFF; cdr3_nt: TGTGCCAGCAGTCAGCACGGAAGCACCGGGGAGCTGTTTTTT
v_call: TRBV20-1; clone_size: few; d_call: TRBD1; j_call: TRBJ2-7; cdr3_aa: CSAKRTGGPYEQYF; cdr3_nt: TGCAGTGCCAAAAGGACAGGCGGCCCCTACGAGCAGTACTTC
v_call: TRBV7-2; clone_size: few; d_call: TRBD1; j_call: TRBJ2-3; cdr3_aa: CASSHTGQGTDTQYF; cdr3_nt: TGTGCCAGCAGCCACACTGGACAGGGCACAGATACGCAGTATTTT